This T cell receptor (beta chain) was identified during a study of glioma-infiltrating T cells. TCR alpha and beta CDR3 regions were amplified from RNA using iRepertoire nested multiplex PCR. Tissue mRNA or PBMC total RNA, about 90-450 ng, went into one-step reverse transcription and amplification. From the multiplex PCR reads, TCRdb called clonotypes with MiXCR, one entry per CDR3 protein. The sample lists roughly 100,000 distinct CDR3 sequences; around 31% were seen once. Whole-study results and caveats: Gliomas, especially low-grade, showed above-expected tissue-blood divergence; non-neoplastic patients showed below. Very few CDR3 sequences were shared between tissue and blood.

With respect to this clonotype: What it recognizes is unknown. A clone one base away is much larger, so this may be a read error.

The germline V gene encodes CDR1 DFQATT and CDR2 SNEGSKA (reference sequence). The CDR3 runs 13 residues. Sequencing used glioma tissue, nonneoplastic brain tissue, or PBMCs (not recorded which). J is TRBJ1-2 and V is TRBV20-1; TRBD1 matches at 8 bases. The source of this sequence is a human donor with low-grade glioma or glioblastoma, undergoing nonglioma brain surgery, or in good health (not recorded which). CDR3 loop: CSTREDRDYGYTF. DNA of the CDR3: TGCAGTACTAGAGAGGACAGGGACTATGGCTACACCTTC.